Described below is a single T cell receptor (beta chain) sequence and its context. What it binds is not known. Germline V gene sequence: CDR1 MRHNA, CDR2 SNTAGT. The CDR3 contains 16 residues. The V segment lost 5 bases and the J segment 5 bases; nucleotides outside the gene matches: 7. This sample stems from a study of early stage breast cancer tumors. Findings and caveats of the study: In about 85% of the 16 patients, blood comparison separated tumor from normal breast.

Generated by immunoSEQ multiplex PCR, the TCRdb table keeps only in-frame clones and is missing some. This table has 39,000 or so clones, 55% to 75% appearing once. The source material was blood. This TCR derives from a person aged 45-60 years with breast cancer. This chain links TRBV6-4 with TRBJ2-3, with 13 bases matching TRBD2. CDR3 sequence: CASSQTRLAGGDTQYF. CDR3 sequence (DNA): TGTGCCAGCAGTCAAACCAGACTAGCGGGAGGAGATACGCAGTATTTT.